The 20 T cell receptor beta chains presented below share a single source sample, sequenced in a study of technical replicates of blood from several donors. Sequenced by immunoSEQ multiplex PCR; TCRdb stores in-frame clones only, minus some. The sample includes around 71,000 clones, approximately 92% of them seen just once. The material sequenced was T cells isolated from PBMCs. Receptors originate from a human donor in good health.

This clone was picked up one time. This sequence joins TRBV4-3 and TRBJ2-1; 9 bases are a match to TRBD2. In germline, CDR1 is LGHNA, CDR2 YSLEER. Trimming cost V 4 bases and J 4 bases; bases outside gene matches: 11. The CDR3 consists of 17 residues. CDR3 nucleotide sequence: TGCGCCAGCAGCCCGTTAGATAGCGGGAGTAGGTACAATGAGCAGTTCTTC. Translating it yields CASSPLDSGSRYNEQFF.

This sequence joins TRBV9 and TRBJ2-7; the match to TRBD2 covers 14 bases. Looked up from germline, CDR1 is SGDLS and CDR2 is YYNGEE. The CDR3 has 17 amino acids. V trimming: 4 bases; J trimming: 6 bases; junction bases outside the gene matches: 12. The CDR3 DNA reads as TGTGCCAGCAGCCCATCACCGGGACTAGCGGGGGTGGGCGAGCAGTACTTC. As protein: CASSPSPGLAGVGEQYF.

The V call is TRBV7-9, the J call TRBJ2-2; D unresolved. In germline, CDR1 is SEHNR, CDR2 FQNEAQ (reference sequence). CDR3 length: 14 amino acids. Deletions cut 5 bases from V and 6 bases from J, with 13 bases between. The chain's CDR3 is CASSLPGVAGELFF. CDR3 DNA sequence: TGTGCCAGCAGCCTTCCGGGTGTCGCCGGGGAGCTGTTTTTT.

The chain has TRBV7-2 and TRBJ2-3; 11 bases map to TRBD2. Germline V lookup: CDR1 SGHTA, CDR2 FQGNSA. Losses at the gene ends were 2 bases for V and 7 bases for J; bases not matched to a gene: 8. The CDR3 runs to 16 residues. CDR3 nucleotide sequence: TGTGCCAGCAGCTTACAAATAGCGGGAGGGTCAAATACGCAGTATTTT. This encodes CASSLQIAGGSNTQYF.

This clone showed up just a few times. The J gene is TRBJ1-1, the V gene TRBV19, with 9 bases fitting TRBD1. V lost 7 bases, J lost 2 bases, and 14 bases stayed unmatched. The CDR3 loop spans 17 amino acids. Germline lookup yields CDR1 LNHDA and CDR2 SQIVND (reference sequence). CDR3 residues: CASTPGQGLLLNTEAFF. Here the CDR3 DNA reads TGTGCCAGTACTCCAGGACAGGGGCTTCTTCTCAACACTGAAGCTTTCTTT.

J is TRBJ2-7 and V is TRBV19; 7 nucleotides line up with TRBD2. Germline V gene data show CDR1 as LNHDA and CDR2 as SQIVND (reference sequence). The trim removed 8 bases at V and 2 bases at J, leaving 9 bases unmatched. This CDR3 region has 14 residues. CDR3 nucleotides: TGTGCCAGTTCGCCGGGAGGCGGGACCTACGAGCAGTACTTC. This sequence encodes CASSPGGGTYEQYF.

This clone was counted a single time. V is TRBV7-6 and J is TRBJ2-1; 9 bases match TRBD2. CDR3 size: 17 residues. The ends lost 6 bases at V and 0 bases at J; junction bases unmatched: 9. The germline gives CDR1 SGHVS, CDR2 FNYEAQ. DNA of the CDR3: TGTGCCAGCAGGAGAGGTTGGACTAGCGACTCCTACAATGAGCAGTTCTTC. Protein: CASRRGWTSDSYNEQFF. Drawing the rest from reference TRBV7-6 and TRBJ2-1, the complete variable domain is GAGVSQSPRYKVTKRGQDVALRCDPISGHVSLYWYRQALGQGPEFLTYFNYEAQQDKSGLPNDRFSAERPEGSISTLTIQRTEQRDSAMYRCASRRGWTSDSYNEQFFGPGTRLTVL.

The V gene is TRBV10-3, the J gene TRBJ1-4; D uncertain. Germline CDR1 and CDR2: ENHRY and SYGVKD. This CDR3 comprises 15 residues. V was pared by 11 bases and J by 2 bases, with 18 bases between. CDR3 sequence: CAVGTVPNTNEKLFF. CDR3 coding DNA: TGTGCCGTGGGTACAGTCCCGAACACTAATGAAAAACTGTTTTTT.

This clone was detected only a few times. The chain couples TRBV10-3 to TRBJ1-1; D remains ambiguous. The CDR3 runs to 12 residues. Per the germline V gene, CDR1 is ENHRY and CDR2 is SYGVKD. Trimming cost V 6 bases and J 1 base, with 6 bases left between them. CDR3 in DNA: TGTGCCATCAGGCCGGGGAACACTGAAGCTTTCTTT. Encoded protein: CAIRPGNTEAFF.

The chain combines TRBV10-1 with TRBJ2-2; D perhaps matches TRBD1 (6 bases). CDR1 is WNHNN, CDR2 SYGVQD, per germline (reference sequence). The CDR3 is 15 residues long. The V end was cut by 9 bases, the J end by 3 bases, with 17 bases between. The CDR3 reads CASREQGRDTGELFF. CDR3 nucleotides: TGCGCCAGTAGGGAACAGGGAAGGGACACCGGGGAGCTGTTTTTT.

The V and J genes are TRBV5-4 and TRBJ1-2; 8 nucleotides agree with TRBD1. Germline loops: CDR1 SGHNT, CDR2 YYREEE (reference sequence). The CDR3 contains 15 residues. Trimming took 1 base from V and 2 from J; bases not matched to a gene: 4. Here the CDR3 reads CASSLNGQGNYGYTF. In DNA form, the CDR3 reads TGTGCCAGCAGCTTGAACGGACAGGGCAACTATGGCTACACCTTC. Full variable domain (remainder filled in from reference TRBV5-4 and TRBJ1-2): ETGVTQSPTHLIKTRGQQVTLRCSSQSGHNTVSWYQQALGQGPQFIFQYYREEENGRGNFPPRFSGLQFPNYSSELNVNALELDDSALYLCASSLNGQGNYGYTFGSGTRLTVV.

This sequence joins TRBV7-2 and TRBJ2-3, with 10 nucleotides matching TRBD2. Looked up from germline, CDR1 is SGHTA and CDR2 is FQGNSA. The junction had 6 bases not matched to a gene; V was cut back by 3 bases and J by 0 bases. This CDR3 is built from 17 residues. The CDR3 region is CASSLGLAHLSTDTQYF. Here the CDR3 DNA reads TGTGCCAGCAGCTTGGGACTAGCGCACCTAAGCACAGATACGCAGTATTTT.

The chain uses TRBV5-1 and TRBJ2-3; 8 bases match TRBD1. The CDR3 sequence is 17 residues long. Germline CDR1 is SGHRS and CDR2 is YFSETQ. After removal of 0 bases from V and 4 bases from J, the junction contained 10 bases not matched to a gene. The CDR3 DNA follows: TGCGCCAGCAGCTTGGCCGCGCATGGACAGGGTCCAGATACGCAGTATTTT. This gives the protein CASSLAAHGQGPDTQYF.

Only one count was recorded for this clone. The chain carries TRBV13 and TRBJ2-7; a weak D match, TRBD2 (6 bases). The CDR3 contains 15 residues. Looked up from germline, CDR1 is PRHDT and CDR2 is FYEKMQ (reference sequence). Deletions cut 3 bases from V and 2 bases from J, with 14 bases between. The CDR3 reads CASSFSGTGPYEQYF. The CDR3 DNA reads as TGTGCCAGCAGCTTTTCCGGGACTGGCCCCTACGAGCAGTACTTC.

V and J are TRBV5-1 and TRBJ2-3; D possibly corresponds to TRBD2 (5 bases). V lost 0 bases to trimming and J lost 10 bases, with 9 bases between them. The CDR3 length is 12 residues. Germline lookup yields CDR1 SGHRS and CDR2 YFSETQ. The CDR3 DNA is TGCGCCAGCAGCTTGGAGGAGCGGTCGCAGTATTTT. As protein: CASSLEERSQYF.

This clone has only a few counts. The genes are TRBV7-9 and TRBJ2-7, with 7 bases aligning to TRBD1. The V gene's germline CDR1 is SEHNR and CDR2 FQNEAQ (reference sequence). V was clipped by 6 bases and J by 4 bases; unmatched bases: 0. This CDR3 is 11 amino acids long. The DNA of the CDR3 is TGTGCCAGCAGGACAGGGTACGAGCAGTACTTC. It translates to CASRTGYEQYF.

This chain connects TRBV7-8 to TRBJ1-3; maybe TRBD1 (6 bases). Trimming took 5 bases from V and 0 from J, leaving 14 bases between them. Germline values: CDR1 SGHVS, CDR2 FQNEAQ. The CDR3 totals 16 residues. In DNA form, the CDR3 reads TGTGCCAGCAGCACTAGTCCGGACAGCTCTGGAAACACCATATATTTT. As protein: CASSTSPDSSGNTIYF.

The V gene is TRBV18, the J gene TRBJ1-4; D remains unclear. The V gene's germline CDR1 is KGHSH and CDR2 LQKENI. The CDR3 is 15 amino acids. V was trimmed by 0 bases and J by 6 bases, leaving 11 bases between them. The CDR3 bases are TGTGCCAGCTCACCACCGAGGGCTGAGGATGAAAAACTGTTTTTT. Translated, it gives CASSPPRAEDEKLFF.

This clone was found once. The J gene is TRBJ1-1, the V gene TRBV6-1; D ambiguous. Germline V lookup: CDR1 MNHNS, CDR2 SASEGT. The CDR3 spans 13 residues. V lost 8 bases and J 1 base, leaving 11 bases between the germline ends. CDR3 DNA: TGTGCCAGCTTGCAAAACTCGAACACTGAAGCTTTCTTT. Residues: CASLQNSNTEAFF.

V usage is TRBV7-2 and J usage is TRBJ2-7; the match to TRBD2 covers 10 bases. The CDR3 is made up of 16 amino acids. Germline-derived CDR1 and CDR2 are SGHTA and FQGNSA. J gave up 4 bases and V 1 base, and 7 bases lay outside the gene matches. The chain's CDR3 is CASSLVFASGSYEQYF. As DNA, the CDR3 is TGTGCCAGCAGCTTAGTATTTGCTAGCGGGAGTTACGAGCAGTACTTC.